The 20 T cell receptor beta chains below come from one sample, sequenced in a study of T cells after yellow fever vaccination. TCRdb re-derived calls from the 5' RACE reads in MiXCR, one entry per CDR3 protein. The sample lists approximately 69,000 distinct CDR3 sequences; approximately 5.9% were seen once. The specimen comprised CD4+ T cells sorted from PBMCs, sampled roughly 14 days after the first yellow fever vaccination. These receptors were collected from a young man who received the YFV17D yellow fever vaccine.

This clonotype was observed many times. The chain couples TRBV5-4 to TRBJ2-1, with D hard to call. This CDR3 region has 15 residues. Germline V gene lookup returns CDR1 SGHNT and CDR2 YYREEE (reference sequence). V lost 0 bases, J lost 0 bases, and 7 bases lay in between. As DNA, the CDR3 is TGTGCCAGCAGCTTGGCCGCACTCTCCTACAATGAGCAGTTCTTC. It encodes CASSLAALSYNEQFF.

At least ten counts were recorded for this clonotype. This rearrangement joins TRBV5-5 to TRBJ2-1; D is uncertain. The CDR3 is 15 residues long. V was pared by 0 bases and J by 2 bases, with 9 bases between. The V gene's germline CDR1 is SGHKS and CDR2 YYEKEE (reference sequence). The CDR3 protein is CASSLDDKTYNEQFF. The CDR3 DNA sequence: TGTGCCAGCAGCTTGGATGACAAAACCTACAATGAGCAGTTCTTC.

At least ten counts were recorded for this clonotype. The chain combines TRBV9 with TRBJ2-3, with D possibly being TRBD1 or TRBD2 (6 bases each). Germline values: CDR1 SGDLS, CDR2 YYNGEE. Trimming shortened V by 4 bases and J by 1 base, and 13 bases separated the two germline ends. CDR3 length: 15 residues. CDR3 region: CASSPYGGRTDTQYF. The CDR3 nucleotides read TGTGCCAGCAGCCCCTACGGGGGCCGCACAGATACGCAGTATTTT.

V is TRBV9 and J is TRBJ1-4, with D possibly TRBD1 on 5 matching bases. Looked up from germline, CDR1 is SGDLS and CDR2 is YYNGEE. The V end lost 0 bases, the J end lost 8 bases, and 14 bases lay between the germline ends. This CDR3 is 15 amino acids long. In DNA form, the CDR3 reads TGTGCCAGCAGCGTAGAGGGGAGTCGAGACGAAAAACTGTTTTTT. Translation gives CASSVEGSRDEKLFF.

This clonotype was seen ten or more times. V usage is TRBV4-3 and J usage is TRBJ2-5; D is uncertain. Germline CDR1 and CDR2: LGHNA and YSLEER. V lost 2 bases, J lost 4 bases, and 11 bases lay in between. This CDR3 has 14 amino acids. The DNA for the CDR3 is TGCGCCAGCAGCCAATCCCGGGTTTCAGAGACCCAGTACTTC. This codes for CASSQSRVSETQYF.

This clonotype is a singleton in its sample. The chain couples TRBV4-3 to TRBJ2-7, with D possibly TRBD2 on 5 matching bases. Germline V lookup: CDR1 LGHNA, CDR2 YSLEER. This CDR3 comprises 16 residues. V lost 0 bases and J 0 bases, leaving 12 bases between the germline ends. CDR3 sequence (DNA): TGCGCCAGCAGCCAAGATTTCGGGGTAAGCTCCTACGAGCAGTACTTC. Its protein product is CASSQDFGVSSYEQYF.

This clonotype was seen at least ten times. CDR3 residues: CASSARGYSNQPQHF. The CDR3, as DNA: TGTGCCAGCAGCGCGAGGGGATATAGCAATCAGCCCCAGCATTTT. The chain combines TRBV7-2 with TRBJ1-5, with D tentatively TRBD1 (5 bases). The CDR3 spans 15 residues. Germline V CDR1 and CDR2: SGHTA, FQGNSA. V lost 5 bases and J 0 bases, leaving 11 bases between the germline ends.

This clonotype was counted at least ten times. V is TRBV20-1 and J is TRBJ2-5; 8 bases line up with TRBD1. V shed 5 bases and J 5 bases; nucleotides not matched to a gene: 13. From germline, CDR1 is DFQATT and CDR2 SNEGSKA (reference sequence). The CDR3 has 15 residues. The CDR3 region is CSAPSAGTGGETQYF. The CDR3 nucleotides are TGCAGTGCTCCTTCTGCCGGGACAGGCGGGGAGACCCAGTACTTC.

At least ten counts were recorded for this clonotype. The V gene is TRBV2, the J gene TRBJ1-6; D not resolved. Germline lookup yields CDR1 SNHLY and CDR2 FYNNEI. CDR3 length: 11 residues. The V end was cut by 10 bases, the J end by 7 bases, with 8 bases between. The CDR3 sequence: CATAGNSPLHF. CDR3 in DNA: TGTGCCACTGCGGGCAATTCACCCCTCCACTTT.

Ten or more counts support this clonotype. The chain uses TRBV9 and TRBJ2-5, with 9 nucleotides matching TRBD2. The J segment lost 5 bases and the V segment lost 0 bases, leaving 5 bases of the junction unmatched. This CDR3 region has 15 residues. Germline V lookup: CDR1 SGDLS, CDR2 YYNGEE. The CDR3 nucleotides read TGTGCCAGCAGCGTAGGCGGGGGGGCCTGGGAGACCCAGTACTTC. It specifies CASSVGGGAWETQYF.

This clonotype was counted many times. The V call is TRBV30, the J call TRBJ1-1; D unclear. CDR1 and CDR2 (germline): GTSNPN, SVGIG (reference sequence). This CDR3 is built from 12 residues. The V gene lost 2 bases and the J gene lost 5 bases, with 9 bases spanning the gap. The CDR3 DNA reads TGTGCCTGGAGTCTACTAGGGACTGAAGCTTTCTTT. As protein: CAWSLLGTEAFF.

About this clonotype: A read error is possible here, since a much larger clone lies one base away. The rearrangement links TRBV7-2 to TRBJ1-1, with D unclear. Germline values: CDR1 SGHTA, CDR2 FQGNSA. The CDR3 extends over 13 amino acids. The ends were cut back, 3 bases at V and 3 bases at J, with 8 bases in the middle. CDR3 in amino acids: CASSLNSYTEAFF. CDR3 nucleotide sequence: TGTGCCAGCAGCTTGAACAGTTACACTGAAGCTTTCTTT.

This clonotype was seen at least ten times. The chain joins TRBV4-3 to TRBJ2-5; D is uncertain. The CDR3 sequence is 14 residues long. V lost 0 bases, J lost 2 bases, and 7 bases lay in between. CDR1 is LGHNA, CDR2 YSLEER, per germline. The CDR3 here is CASSQEYSQETQYF. CDR3 sequence (DNA): TGCGCCAGCAGCCAAGAATACAGTCAAGAGACCCAGTACTTC.

This clonotype was seen repeatedly, ten times or more. This sequence joins TRBV6-5 and TRBJ2-7; D gene uncertain. Trimming removed 0 bases from V and 2 bases from J, with 11 bases in between. Germline lookup yields CDR1 MNHEY and CDR2 SVGAGI. This CDR3 is built from 15 residues. The CDR3 DNA is TGTGCCAGCAGTTACTCGGGTTCTGAAACCTACGAGCAGTACTTC. It specifies CASSYSGSETYEQYF.

This clonotype came up many times. The J gene is TRBJ2-3, the V gene TRBV7-9; tentatively, D is TRBD1 or TRBD2 (5 bases each). Germline V lookup: CDR1 SEHNR, CDR2 FQNEAQ (reference sequence). Between the trimmed V and J ends, which lost 5 bases and 0 bases, there was a span of 12 bases. There are 15 residues in the CDR3. CDR3 residues: CASSPVGDSTDTQYF. CDR3 bases: TGTGCCAGCAGCCCGGTGGGGGACAGCACAGATACGCAGTATTTT.

This clonotype showed up many times. The rearrangement uses TRBV5-1 and TRBJ1-1; D is uncertain. V dropped 0 bases and J dropped 3 bases, with 12 bases sitting between them. Germline loops: CDR1 SGHRS, CDR2 YFSETQ. The length of the CDR3 is 15 residues. The CDR3 nucleotides are TGCGCCAGCAGCTTGGACTGGTTGGCGGACACTGAAGCTTTCTTT. Amino acids: CASSLDWLADTEAFF.

This clonotype was counted ten times or more. The chain joins TRBV9 to TRBJ2-5; perhaps TRBD1 as D (7 bases). This CDR3 region has 15 residues. Germline values: CDR1 SGDLS, CDR2 YYNGEE. Trimming cost V 3 bases and J 6 bases, with 18 bases left between them. Here the CDR3 reads CASSAPGGSEQTQYF. CDR3 coding DNA: TGTGCCAGCAGCGCCCCAGGGGGGTCCGAGCAGACCCAGTACTTC.

This chain connects TRBV7-4 to TRBJ2-3; possibly TRBD2 for D (5 bases). Germline loops: CDR1 SGHVT, CDR2 SQSDAQ. The CDR3 runs 17 residues. The V end was cut by 5 bases, the J end by 5 bases, with 23 bases between. The chain's CDR3 is CASSKDPRGSGEDTQYF. CDR3 coding DNA: TGTGCCAGCAGCAAAGACCCTCGAGGGTCAGGAGAAGATACGCAGTATTTT.

The table lists this clonotype with many counts. The chain couples TRBV7-9 to TRBJ2-3; 13 nucleotides align to TRBD2. Per the germline V gene, CDR1 is SEHNR and CDR2 is FQNEAQ (reference sequence). The CDR3 consists of 15 residues. The V gene end was trimmed by 4 bases and the J gene end by 7 bases; junction bases not matched to a gene: 5. The CDR3: CASSSLTSGGHTQYF. CDR3 in DNA: TGTGCCAGCAGCTCTTTGACTAGCGGGGGGCATACGCAGTATTTT. Full variable domain (rest looked up from reference TRBV7-9 and TRBJ2-3): DTGVSQNPRHKITKRGQNVTFRCDPISEHNRLYWYRQTLGQGPEFLTYFQNEAQLEKSRLLSDRFSAERPKGSFSTLEIQRTEQGDSAMYLCASSSLTSGGHTQYFGPGTRLTVL.

This clonotype was recorded at least ten times. The rearrangement links TRBV7-3 to TRBJ1-1; D possibly corresponds to TRBD1 (6 bases). V was clipped by 1 base and J by 10 bases, with 13 bases between them. This CDR3 has 13 amino acids. The germline V gene encodes CDR1 SGHTA and CDR2 FQGTGA. DNA for the CDR3: TGTGCCAGCAGCTTAAATGCAGGGGAGATAGCTTTCTTT. Protein product: CASSLNAGEIAFF. Combining the CDR3 with reference TRBV7-3 and TRBJ1-1 gives the whole variable domain GAGVSQTPSNKVTEKGKYVELRCDPISGHTALYWYRQSLGQGPEFLIYFQGTGAADDSGLPNDRFFAVRPEGSVSTLKIQRTERGDSAVYLCASSLNAGEIAFFGQGTRLTVV.